The present TCR beta chain was sequenced within a study of T cell changes during pregnancy in multiple sclerosis. The CDR3 spans 16 residues. Between the trimmed V and J ends, which lost 0 bases and 9 bases, there was a span of 15 bases. CDR1 is MGHRA and CDR2 is YSYEKL in the germline V gene. Sequencing was performed with immunoSEQ multiplex PCR; in TCRdb, only in-frame clones are kept and a portion is missing. The sample gives roughly 84,000 clones, just over 90% of which show up once; around 1.4% is in the top ten. The clonotype comes from a female donor in good health, enrolled as a control in a pregnancy study. This chain joins TRBV4-1 and TRBJ1-6; D not resolved. The specimen was peripheral blood, collected in the third trimester of pregnancy. The CDR3 protein is CASSQDGTSRRSPLHF. CDR3 coding DNA: TGCGCCAGCAGCCAAGACGGCACTAGTCGACGTTCACCCCTCCACTTT.